There are many counts of the clone carrying this TCR beta chain. Its cognate antigen is unknown. Any patient presenting with uncontrolled infection, other autoimmune disease, pregnancy or lactation was left out. TCR beta CDR3 sequences were amplified from RNA transcripts. The HTBI primer set was used in a first-round RT-PCR of the TCR CDR3. MiXCR was run by TCRdb on the multiplex PCR reads, yielding one entry per CDR3 protein. The table shows some 370,000 distinct CDR3 sequences, with around 15% occurring only once. Trimming at V came to 6 bases and at J to 2 bases, leaving 8 bases not matched to a gene. Germline V gene data show CDR1 as SGHKS and CDR2 as YYEKEE (reference sequence). The CDR3 is 14 amino acids. The data stem from a study of T cells in Graves' hyperthyroidism and ophthalmopathy. Broader study findings: Separating ophthalmopathy from stable hyperthyroidism was achieved by a 13 V-J model. Most thyroid clonotypes expanded above 0.001 appeared in blood too.

Sequences were obtained from blood. The gene calls are TRBV5-5 and TRBJ2-7; 7 nucleotides line up with TRBD1. The source is a man in his fifties with Graves' ophthalmopathy. The CDR3 loop reads CASMRQGSTYEQYF. CDR3 coding DNA: TGTGCCAGCATGCGACAGGGTTCCACCTACGAGCAGTACTTC.